Shown below are 28 T cell receptor beta chains from a single sample sequenced in a study of T-cell memory formation after mild COVID-19. TCRdb analysed the 5' RACE reads with MiXCR anew, one entry per CDR3 protein. Of hundreds of thousands of distinct CDR3 sequences listed, roughly 22% are singletons. The specimen was PBMCs or a T cell subset sorted from them (not recorded which). These receptors originate from an adult woman who had mild COVID-19 (a few samples of this study predate the infection). Cell type and time point are not known.

This clonotype came up a few times. The chain combines TRBV7-2 with TRBJ2-2; weak D call: TRBD1 (6 bases). The CDR3 length is 15 residues. Per germline, CDR1 SGHTA and CDR2 FQGNSA. Trimming removed 4 bases from V and 0 bases from J, with 9 bases in between. CDR3 nucleotides: TGTGCCAGCAGCTACTACAGGGCGAACACCGGGGAGCTGTTTTTT. Its translation: CASSYYRANTGELFF.

This clonotype occurred a few times. The chain links TRBV6-2 or TRBV6-3 to TRBJ2-1, with TRBD2 identical over 9 bases. The V and J ends lost 7 bases and 12 bases, in that order; junction bases with no gene match: 13. CDR3 length: 14 amino acids. Germline V gene data show CDR1 as MNHEY and CDR2 as SVGEGT. This CDR3 reads CASKLRGRESGQFF. The CDR3 coding sequence is TGTGCCAGCAAGTTACGCGGGAGGGAATCGGGGCAGTTCTTC.

This clonotype was seen a few times. The chain recombines TRBV29-1 with TRBJ2-2; D is perhaps TRBD1 (6 bases). The CDR3 length is 13 residues. Trimming took off 7 bases at V and 0 bases at J, with 9 bases between the two ends. Germline V gives CDR1 SQVTM, CDR2 ANQGSEA. CDR3: CSASGANTGELFF. The CDR3 region has the DNA TGCAGCGCATCAGGGGCGAACACCGGGGAGCTGTTTTTT.

There are many counts of this clonotype. The chain uses TRBV12-3 or TRBV12-4 and TRBJ2-1, with D possibly matching TRBD1 (6 bases). CDR3 length: 15 residues. V lost 7 bases and J lost 2, with 15 bases in between. This CDR3 reads CASMAPGVAYNEQFF. CDR3 bases: TGTGCCAGCATGGCCCCAGGGGTAGCCTACAATGAGCAGTTCTTC.

The V call is TRBV20-1, the J call TRBJ1-5; TRBD1 is a possible D gene (5 bases). Germline lookup yields CDR1 DFQATT and CDR2 SNEGSKA (reference sequence). This CDR3 has 14 amino acids. Trimming cost V 2 bases and J 7 bases, with 15 bases left between them. For the CDR3, the DNA is TGCAGTGCTAGAAGGTCAGGGTCCCAGCAGCCCCAGCATTTT. Protein sequence: CSARRSGSQQPQHF.

The chain is built from TRBV20-1 and TRBJ2-5; 8 bases match TRBD2. The CDR3 loop spans 15 amino acids. V was pared by 6 bases and J by 5 bases, with 14 bases of the junction left unmatched. Germline V CDR1 and CDR2: DFQATT, SNEGSKA (reference sequence). CDR3 nucleotide sequence: TGCAGTGCACCCAGGGGAAGCGGGAGCAGGGAGACCCAGTACTTC. It codes for CSAPRGSGSRETQYF.

This clonotype came up a few times. The chain recombines TRBV7-9 with TRBJ2-5; weak D call: TRBD2 (5 bases). The CDR3 covers 13 residues. The germline V and J ends were trimmed by 5 bases and 5 bases, with 12 bases remaining between them. Germline assignment: CDR1 SEHNR and CDR2 FQNEAQ (reference sequence). The CDR3 nucleotides read TGTGCCAGCAGCCAGACCCCGGGGGAGACCCAGTACTTC. Its translation is CASSQTPGETQYF.

V gene TRBV12-3 or TRBV12-4 combines with J gene TRBJ2-1; TRBD2 matches at 15 bases. This CDR3 has 16 amino acids. The ends lost 6 bases at V and 8 bases at J; junction bases unmatched: 8. In nucleotides, the CDR3 is TGTGCCAGCAGCCGGACTAGCGGGGGGGCCATTGATGAGCAGTTCTTC. Amino acids: CASSRTSGGAIDEQFF.

This clonotype came up a few times. The chain carries TRBV20-1 and TRBJ1-1; D is unclear. The V gene's germline CDR1 is DFQATT and CDR2 SNEGSKA (reference sequence). This CDR3 has 13 amino acids. V was clipped by 0 bases and J by 1 base, with 6 bases between them. The CDR3 loop reads CSAREGGNTEAFF. In nucleotides, the CDR3 is TGCAGTGCTAGAGAGGGCGGGAACACTGAAGCTTTCTTT.

The chain recombines TRBV7-9 with TRBJ1-5, with 8 bases identical to TRBD1. Germline CDR1 reads SEHNR; CDR2 reads FQNEAQ (reference sequence). This CDR3 contains 14 residues. With 4 bases clipped from V and 6 bases from J, the junction kept 5 bases outside the gene matches. The CDR3 sequence: CASSSGQGLQPQHF. The CDR3 coding sequence is TGTGCCAGCAGCTCTGGACAGGGCCTTCAGCCCCAGCATTTT.

This clonotype was seen a few times. The chain combines TRBV18 with TRBJ2-1, with D maybe TRBD2 (6 bases). Trimming left V 1 base short and J 12 bases short, with 10 bases between. CDR1 is KGHSH, CDR2 LQKENI, per germline. This CDR3 contains 12 residues. The CDR3 here is CASSPQEGRQFF. The DNA of the CDR3 is TGTGCCAGCTCACCACAGGAGGGAAGGCAGTTCTTC.

This chain connects TRBV19 to TRBJ2-7; the D call may be TRBD1 or TRBD2 (5 bases each). Trimming cost V 4 bases and J 6 bases, with 19 bases left between them. The CDR3 loop spans 15 amino acids. Germline V CDR1 and CDR2: LNHDA, SQIVND (reference sequence). The CDR3, as DNA: TGTGCCAGTAGTAGGCTGGGGGACCCCCAAGGCGAGCAGTACTTC. It encodes CASSRLGDPQGEQYF.

This clonotype came up once. The V and J genes are TRBV6-5 and TRBJ2-2; D call uncertain. Germline CDR1 is MNHEY and CDR2 is SVGAGI. The CDR3 covers 14 residues. V lost 2 bases and J 6 bases, leaving 10 bases between the germline ends. CDR3 sequence: CASSYTKAPGELFF. DNA for the CDR3: TGTGCCAGCAGTTACACCAAGGCCCCCGGGGAGCTGTTTTTT.

This clonotype was counted a few times. The V call is TRBV7-2, the J call TRBJ2-5; 10 positions agree with TRBD2. Germline CDR1 SGHTA, CDR2 FQGNSA. Trimming cost V 2 bases and J 5 bases; bases outside gene matches: 8. CDR3 length: 16 residues. CDR3 region: CASSLSPAGGGETQYF. CDR3 nucleotide sequence: TGTGCCAGCAGCTTAAGTCCAGCGGGAGGGGGGGAGACCCAGTACTTC.

The rearrangement joins TRBV2 to TRBJ2-2; a weak D match, TRBD1 (5 bases). V was shortened by 2 bases and J by 1 base, with 26 bases between the two germline ends. In germline, CDR1 is SNHLY, CDR2 FYNNEI. The CDR3 extends over 21 amino acids. The CDR3 region has the DNA TGTGCCAGCAGTGAAATCTACAGGAGAATACCATTTTTAAGGAACACCGGGGAGCTGTTTTTT. Protein: CASSEIYRRIPFLRNTGELFF.

J is TRBJ1-3 and V is TRBV6-6, with a tentative D call TRBD1 (6 bases). Germline values: CDR1 MNHNY, CDR2 SVGAGI (reference sequence). V was pared by 0 bases and J by 0 bases, with 9 bases between. The CDR3 has 16 amino acids. CDR3 DNA: TGTGCCAGCAGTTACTCGGCGGGGGCCTCTGGAAACACCATATATTTT. The encoded protein is CASSYSAGASGNTIYF.

This clonotype was seen ten or more times. This chain uses TRBV5-1 with TRBJ1-1, with TRBD1 matching 8 bases. Trimming took 2 bases from V and 0 from J; bases not matched to a gene: 6. Germline V gene data show CDR1 as SGHRS and CDR2 as YFSETQ. The CDR3 is made up of 16 amino acids. CDR3 amino acids: CASSFQGALLNTEAFF. The CDR3 nucleotides are TGCGCCAGCAGCTTCCAGGGGGCTTTGCTGAACACTGAAGCTTTCTTT.

This clonotype was recorded a few times. V usage is TRBV20-1 and J usage is TRBJ2-3, with TRBD2 matching over 7 bases. The CDR3 contains 13 residues. The germline V gene encodes CDR1 DFQATT and CDR2 SNEGSKA (reference sequence). V was pared by 6 bases and J by 2 bases, with 5 bases of the junction left unmatched. The CDR3 reads CSATGTNTDTQYF. Written as DNA, the CDR3 is TGCAGTGCCACGGGGACTAACACAGATACGCAGTATTTT.

CDR3 loop: CASSQVSKGQGDQYF. The CDR3 nucleotides are TGCGCCAGCAGCCAAGTTAGTAAGGGACAGGGAGACCAGTACTTC. This chain links TRBV4-1 with TRBJ2-7; 9 bases align to TRBD1. Germline CDR1 reads MGHRA; CDR2 reads YSYEKL. This CDR3 contains 15 residues. The ends lost 1 base at V and 10 bases at J; junction bases unmatched: 11.

In this sample, this clonotype turned up a few times. The CDR3 loop is CASSDGPLHNEQFF. The CDR3 bases are TGTGCCAGCAGCGACGGGCCCCTACACAATGAGCAGTTCTTC. The genes are TRBV6-6 and TRBJ2-1; D remains ambiguous. Germline V CDR1 and CDR2: MNHNY, SVGAGI (reference sequence). The CDR3 is 14 residues long. Trimming pared 6 bases from V and 5 bases from J, leaving 14 bases between.

This sequence joins TRBV6-5 and TRBJ1-5; no clear D gene. The CDR3 contains 14 residues. CDR1 and CDR2 from the germline V gene are MNHEY and SVGAGI. Between the trimmed V and J ends, which lost 0 bases and 6 bases, there was a span of 9 bases. Written as DNA, the CDR3 is TGTGCCAGCAGTTACTCGAAAGAAGCTCAGCCCCAGCATTTT. Its translation is CASSYSKEAQPQHF.

This clonotype has only a few counts. This sequence joins TRBV7-8 and TRBJ1-3; no reliable D call. Germline lookup yields CDR1 SGHVS and CDR2 FQNEAQ. V was trimmed by 1 base and J by 5 bases, leaving 9 bases between them. CDR3 size: 14 residues. In nucleotides, the CDR3 is TGTGCCAGCAGCTTAGTAGGGAATCGAAACACCATATATTTT. It translates to CASSLVGNRNTIYF.

This clonotype has more than one count but fewer than ten. The chain employs TRBV27 and TRBJ1-1; tentatively, D is TRBD1 (6 bases). The V gene's germline CDR1 is MNHEY and CDR2 SMNVEV (reference sequence). The CDR3 spans 14 residues. The germline V and J ends were trimmed by 8 bases and 1 base, with 14 bases remaining between them. CDR3 loop: CASGLQGSNTEAFF. The CDR3 DNA is TGTGCCAGCGGACTACAGGGCTCGAACACTGAAGCTTTCTTT.

Many counts were recorded for this clonotype. The genes are TRBV27 and TRBJ2-5; a weak D match, TRBD1 (6 bases). This CDR3 is built from 14 residues. The germline V gene encodes CDR1 MNHEY and CDR2 SMNVEV (reference sequence). Between the trimmed V and J ends, which lost 5 bases and 5 bases, there was a span of 15 bases. CDR3 DNA sequence: TGTGCCAGCAGTGTCTACACTAGGGGGGAGACCCAGTACTTC. This gives the protein CASSVYTRGETQYF.

This clonotype came up many times. The rearrangement joins TRBV12-3 or TRBV12-4 to TRBJ2-3, with 9 bases lining up with TRBD1. J was trimmed by 7 bases and V by 5 bases; bases with no gene match: 10. The CDR3 is 15 amino acids. The CDR3 reads CASSLYGQGLYTQYF. For the CDR3, the DNA is TGTGCCAGCAGTCTCTACGGACAGGGGCTATATACGCAGTATTTT.

This clonotype was seen ten or more times. The chain carries TRBV7-2 and TRBJ2-3; the D gene is possibly TRBD2 (6 bases). Trimming took 2 bases from V and 1 from J, leaving 13 bases between them. Germline CDR1 and CDR2: SGHTA and FQGNSA. This CDR3 spans 16 amino acids. The CDR3 here is CASSLTWTTRTDTQYF. CDR3 coding DNA: TGTGCCAGCAGCTTAACCTGGACTACCCGCACAGATACGCAGTATTTT. Drawing the rest from reference TRBV7-2 and TRBJ2-3, the complete variable domain is GAGVSQSPSNKVTEKGKDVELRCDPISGHTALYWYRQSLGQGLEFLIYFQGNSAPDKSGLPSDRFSAERTGGSVSTLTIQRTQQEDSAVYLCASSLTWTTRTDTQYFGPGTRLTVL.

Ten or more counts support this clonotype. The V and J genes are TRBV7-9 and TRBJ2-7; D is ambiguous. This CDR3 has 14 residues. V was clipped by 2 bases and J by 2 bases, with 10 bases between them. Germline CDR1 is SEHNR and CDR2 is FQNEAQ (reference sequence). The DNA of the CDR3 is TGTGCCAGCAGCTTATCGGATTCGGCCTACGAGCAGTACTTC. It encodes CASSLSDSAYEQYF.

This chain uses TRBV7-9 with TRBJ2-1; possibly TRBD1 or TRBD2 for D (5 bases each). The CDR3 extends over 16 amino acids. V gave up 4 bases and J gave up 8 bases, with 21 bases separating them. The germline CDR1 and CDR2 sequences are SEHNR and FQNEAQ (reference sequence). The CDR3 coding sequence is TGTGCCAGCAGCTGGATACGTGGGGACCCTGTCCATGAGCAGTTCTTC. It yields the protein CASSWIRGDPVHEQFF.